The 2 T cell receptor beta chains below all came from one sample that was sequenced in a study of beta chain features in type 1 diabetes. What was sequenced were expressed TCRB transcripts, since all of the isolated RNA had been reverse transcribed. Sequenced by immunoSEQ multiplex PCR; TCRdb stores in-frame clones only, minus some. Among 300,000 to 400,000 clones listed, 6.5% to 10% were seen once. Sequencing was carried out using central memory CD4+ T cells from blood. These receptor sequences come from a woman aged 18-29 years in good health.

CDR3 sequence (DNA): TGCGCCAGCAGCTCACAGGGACAGGCCGGGATTGAGACCCAGTACTTC. Amino acid sequence: CASSSQGQAGIETQYF. The chain is built from TRBV5-1 and TRBJ2-5, with 8 bases fitting TRBD1. This CDR3 contains 16 residues. CDR1 is SGHRS, CDR2 YFSETQ, per germline. V lost 3 bases to trimming and J lost 5 bases; unmatched junction nucleotides: 12.

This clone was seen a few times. CDR3 sequence reads: CASSLRDTSTDTQYF. The CDR3 DNA reads as TGCGCCAGCAGCTTGAGAGACACCTCCACAGATACGCAGTATTTT. V is TRBV5-1 and J is TRBJ2-3; D is unresolved. Germline V gene lookup returns CDR1 SGHRS and CDR2 YFSETQ. This CDR3 is 15 amino acids long. Trimming took 1 base from V and 2 from J, leaving 11 bases between them.